This T cell receptor (beta chain) is from a study of lymphopenia after photon versus proton radiotherapy. Study outcomes and limitations: Oligoclonal CD8+ Temra expansion after nadir drove photon patients' diversity drop.

With 1 base removed from V and 1 base from J, the gap between germline ends came to 6 bases. The CDR3 extends over 14 amino acids. CDR1 is SGHRS and CDR2 is YFSETQ in the germline V gene. This clone was seen only once. Its antigen is still unknown. Only in-frame clones appear in the TCRdb table, and some are missing; sequencing was by immunoSEQ multiplex PCR. The sample records about 20,000 clones, almost 85% being singletons. This TCR derives from a woman aged 45 to 65 with pancreatic cancer. Here the sequenced sample was peripheral blood, taken from a patient treated with photon-based radiotherapy. The chain carries TRBV5-1 and TRBJ2-1; a weak D match, TRBD1 (5 bases). CDR3 in DNA: TGCGCCAGCAGCTTGAGGGGATCCTACAATGAGCAGTTCTTC. This encodes CASSLRGSYNEQFF.